This TCR beta chain came from a study of neurological immune-mediated disorders. TCRdb reanalysed the 5' RACE reads using MiXCR and keeps one entry per CDR3 protein. The profile shows 54,000 or so distinct CDR3 sequences, 3.5% of them singletons. This clonotype has ten or more counts. The sequence derives from a woman in her 30s with multiple sclerosis. Sequences were obtained from PBMCs.

The CDR3 coding sequence is TGCAGTGCCCCCCCAGCGGGACAAATCGGGGAGCTGTTTTTT. Amino acids: CSAPPAGQIGELFF. V gene TRBV20-1 combines with J gene TRBJ2-2; TRBD2 might be the D (7 bases). The CDR3 is 14 residues long. Germline V gene lookup returns CDR1 DFQATT and CDR2 SNEGSKA (reference sequence). V was clipped by 6 bases and J by 7 bases, with 18 bases between them.